Listed below are T cell receptor beta chains from one sample, sequenced in a study of blood T cell repertoires in COVID-19. The protocol was immunoSEQ multiplex PCR, while the TCRdb copy is restricted to in-frame clones and leaves out a portion. The data contain about 400,000 clones, roughly 88% of them seen just once; the ten biggest clones take up approximately 2.1%. The source material was PBMCs or T cells enriched from blood (not recorded which). Source of these receptors: a woman between 40 and 55 years old with acute COVID-19. Both conserved end residues are part of each CDR3. A D gene is named only where the DNA matches it firmly. A clone size is listed for some rows: how often the clone was seen (once, few, many), or a class if it is expanded.

NA | NA | TRBJ1-1 | TRBV21-1 | TGTGCCAGCAACCCAGGCCCGGGGGGGACTGAAGCTTTCTTT | CASNPGPGGTEAFF
TRBD1 | NA | TRBJ2-1 | TRBV7-8 | TGTGCCAGCAGCCCCGCGGGACAGGGATTAAATGAGCAGTTCTTC | CASSPAGQGLNEQFF
NA | NA | TRBJ2-3 | TRBV21-1 | TGTGCCAGCAGCAAAGCGCGACAGGGTGATAAGCCAGATACGCAGTATTTT | CASSKARQGDKPDTQYF
NA | few | TRBJ1-2 | TRBV11-2 | TGTGCCAGCAGCGTGATGGAGGCAGCTAATTCCCCCTATGGCTACACCTTC | CASSVMEAANSPYGYTF
NA | NA | TRBJ1-2 | TRBV9 | TGTGCCAGCAGCGTAGGGACCGTCGGGGCTAACTATGGCTACACCTTC | CASSVGTVGANYGYTF
TRBD1 | NA | TRBJ1-3 | TRBV9 | TGTGCCAGCAGCGTAGGAGGGACAGGGAATTTCGGAAACACCATATATTTT | CASSVGGTGNFGNTIYF
TRBD2 | NA | TRBJ2-5 | TRBV5-4 | TGTGCCAGCAGCCGTAGCGGGGGGCCTCAAGAGACCCAGTACTTC | CASSRSGGPQETQYF
TRBD1 | NA | TRBJ1-6 | TRBV23-1 | TGCGCCAGCAGTCAATCTTGGGTGGCAGGGGGCGGCCGCTCCTATAATTCACCCCTCCACTTT | CASSQSWVAGGGRSYNSPLHF
NA | NA | TRBJ1-2 | TRBV5-1 | TGCGCCAGCAGCTTGGACGGGGTATCAAACTATGGCTACACCTTC | CASSLDGVSNYGYTF
TRBD1 | NA | TRBJ1-5 | TRBV5-1 | TGCGCCAGCAGTAACGGGACAGGGGGCGTTCAGCCCCAGCATTTT | CASSNGTGGVQPQHF
NA | NA | TRBJ2-3 | TRBV5-5 | TGTGCCAGCGGGGAGGCAGATACGCAGTATTTT | CASGEADTQYF
NA | NA | TRBJ2-3 | TRBV6-1 | TGTGCCAGCAGTGAAGAGGGCAGGGTCTTGACAGATACGCAGTATTTT | CASSEEGRVLTDTQYF
NA | NA | TRBJ2-4 | TRBV7-2 | TGTGCCAGCAGCTTGGGGCCCAGCGCTGACATTCAGTACTTC | CASSLGPSADIQYF
TRBD1 | NA | TRBJ1-2 | TRBV6-1 | TGTGCCAGCCTTACAGGGGGCGCAAGGGGCTACACCTTC | CASLTGGARGYTF
NA | NA | TRBJ1-5 | TRBV5-1 | TGCGCCAGCAGCTTGGCCGGGGAGGGATGGGAGGGCAATCAGCCCCAGCATTTT | CASSLAGEGWEGNQPQHF
TRBD1 | NA | TRBJ2-5 | TRBV5-4 | TGTGCCAGCAGCTTGAAGACAGGGGAAGAGACCCAGTACTTC | CASSLKTGEETQYF
NA | NA | TRBJ1-1 | TRBV4-2 | TGTGCCAGCAGCCCGACCGACGGGAAAGCTTTCTTT | CASSPTDGKAFF
NA | NA | TRBJ1-1 | TRBV2 | TGTGCCAGCAGTCGACAGGCGGACACTGAAGCTTTCTTT | CASSRQADTEAFF
TRBD2 | few | TRBJ2-6 | TRBV18 | TGTGCCAGCTCACCAATACTAGCGGGGTCCGGGGCCAACGTCCTGACTTTC | CASSPILAGSGANVLTF
TRBD1 | NA | TRBJ2-3 | TRBV15 | TGTGCCACTAGGGACAGGGTCTTCACAGATACGCAGTATTTT | CATRDRVFTDTQYF
NA | NA | TRBJ1-5 | TRBV2 | TGTGCCAGCAACCTCGCCGGGGTTGGGAATCAGCCCCAGCATTTT | CASNLAGVGNQPQHF
NA | NA | TRBJ2-5 | TRBV20-1 | TGCAGTGCTAGAGGGCTTACCCAGTACTTC | CSARGLTQYF
NA | NA | TRBJ1-6 | TRBV2 | TGTGCCAGCACCGGGGAGGATTCACCCCTCCACTTT | CASTGEDSPLHF
NA | NA | TRBJ1-6 | TRBV7-2 | TGTGCCAGCAGCTTAGCTGTCTTACAGCCACCCCTCCACTTT | CASSLAVLQPPLHF
TRBD1 | NA | TRBJ1-2 | TRBV9 | TGTGCCAGCAGCGAAACGACAGGGAACTATGGCTACACCTTC | CASSETTGNYGYTF
NA | NA | TRBJ2-4 | TRBV2 | TGTGCCAGCAGGGATACCAGGAACATTCAGTACTTC | CASRDTRNIQYF
TRBD1 | NA | TRBJ2-5 | TRBV12-3/TRBV12-4 | TGTGCCAGCAGGGGGACAGGGCGGGAGACCCAGTACTTC | CASRGTGRETQYF
TRBD1 | NA | TRBJ1-2 | TRBV28 | TGTGCCAGCAGAAGACAGGGTTCGTCTAACTATGGCTACACCTTC | CASRRQGSSNYGYTF
NA | NA | TRBJ2-1 | TRBV11-2 | TGTGCCAGCAGCTGGAGCGGTTACAATGAGCAGTTCTTC | CASSWSGYNEQFF
TRBD1 | NA | TRBJ2-4 | TRBV7-9 | TGTGCCAGCAGCGTGGGAGACAGGGATGGCAAAAACATTCAGTACTTC | CASSVGDRDGKNIQYF
NA | NA | TRBJ1-5 | TRBV27 | TGTGCCAGCAGTTTATTGCCAGGGGGCAATCAGCCCCAGCATTTT | CASSLLPGGNQPQHF
NA | NA | TRBJ1-2 | TRBV6-1 | TGTGCCAGCAGTGACCCTTACCGATACAGGGACGGGGACTATGGCTACACCTTC | CASSDPYRYRDGDYGYTF
NA | NA | TRBJ1-2 | TRBV10-3 | TGTGCCATCAGTGACTCCCGCTATGGCTACACCTTC | CAISDSRYGYTF